This is a list of T cell receptor beta chains from one sample in a study of T cell responses to AZD1222 COVID-19 vaccine. Clones were read by immunoSEQ multiplex PCR, and TCRdb kept only the in-frame ones, dropping some. The data contain fewer than 90,000 clones, 85% to 90% of them seen just once; the ten biggest clones take up approximately 5.6%. Sequences were derived from peripheral blood, sampled 28 days after the second AZD1222 dose. These TCRs come from an adult who received the AZD1222 COVID-19 vaccine. Both conserved end residues are part of each CDR3. The D gene is left open where the match is weak. Not every row has a clone size; where given, it reads once, few, many or a size class.

V	size	D	J	DNA	CDR3
TRBV9	NA	TRBD1	TRBJ1-3	TGTGCCAGCAGCGCTTCCCCGGGACAGGCCTCTGGAAACACCATATATTTT	CASSASPGQASGNTIYF
TRBV21-1	NA	NA	TRBJ2-7	TGTGCCAGCAGCATAGCCCCGGCAGGCTTGTACTACGAGCAGTACTTC	CASSIAPAGLYYEQYF
TRBV6-1	once	NA	TRBJ2-7	TGTGCCAGCAGTGATCTGGCCCCGGAGGACTTC	CASSDLAPEDF
TRBV5-4	NA	NA	TRBJ1-4	TGTGCCAGCAGCCCGGACCAGCCGGCTAATGAAAAACTGTTTTTT	CASSPDQPANEKLFF
TRBV5-1	NA	NA	TRBJ1-2	TGCGCCAGCCGGGATCTCAGGGCTCCAACTTATGGCTACACCTTC	CASRDLRAPTYGYTF
TRBV5-6	NA	TRBD1	TRBJ2-6	TGTGCCAGCAGCTTGGGGGGACAGACCCTCTCTGGGGCCAACGTCCTGACTTTC	CASSLGGQTLSGANVLTF
TRBV4-2	once	NA	TRBJ2-7	TGTGCCAGCAGCCAAGATCAGGGGGGGTACGAGCAGTACTTC	CASSQDQGGYEQYF
TRBV5-1	NA	NA	TRBJ1-3	TGCGCCAGCAGCCCCGGAGGGCACACCATATATTTT	CASSPGGHTIYF
TRBV6-5	NA	NA	TRBJ2-3	TGTGCCAGCAGTTACGGGCTGAGCACAGATACGCAGTATTTT	CASSYGLSTDTQYF
TRBV19	NA	NA	TRBJ1-2	TGTGCCAGTAGTAACTCAACTAGGGGAGGCGGTGGCTACACCTTC	CASSNSTRGGGGYTF
TRBV5-6	NA	NA	TRBJ2-7	TGTGCCAGCAGCCCGTCGGGGCCGCGCGGGCAGTACTTC	CASSPSGPRGQYF
TRBV6-5	NA	TRBD2	TRBJ2-7	TGTGCCAGCAGCCCCTCGGGGAGGGGCGAGCAGTACTTC	CASSPSGRGEQYF
TRBV28	NA	NA	TRBJ2-7	TGTGCCAGCAGCTGGCGGGCGGGGGAGCAGTACTTC	CASSWRAGEQYF
TRBV19	NA	NA	TRBJ1-5	TGTGCCAGTAGTATAGTTGTCGCCAATCAGCCCCAGCATTTT	CASSIVVANQPQHF
TRBV10-3	few	TRBD1	TRBJ2-3	TGTGCCATCACATCCAGGGGGTCCACAGATACGCAGTATTTT	CAITSRGSTDTQYF
TRBV7-2	NA	TRBD2	TRBJ2-7	TGTGCCAGCAGCCAGGGACTAGCGCTAAAAAACGAGCAGTACTTC	CASSQGLALKNEQYF
TRBV5-4	NA	TRBD1	TRBJ2-7	TGTGCCAGCAGCTTGGCCGGACAGGATCCCTACGAGCAGTACTTC	CASSLAGQDPYEQYF
TRBV27	NA	NA	TRBJ2-7	TGTGCCAGCAAGGGGACACTCTCCTACGAGCAGTACTTC	CASKGTLSYEQYF
TRBV7-7	once	NA	TRBJ2-3	TGTGCTAGCAGCTCAGGGACCCTAACAGATACGCAGTATTTT	CASSSGTLTDTQYF
TRBV10-3	NA	TRBD1	TRBJ2-3	TGTGCCATCAGTGCAATGACGGGACAGGGCACAGATACGCAGTATTTT	CAISAMTGQGTDTQYF
TRBV4-1	NA	NA	TRBJ2-7	TGCGCCAGCAGCCAATACGGTCTGGGCTCCTACGAGCAGTACTTC	CASSQYGLGSYEQYF
TRBV27	NA	TRBD2	TRBJ2-1	TGTGCCAGCAGCGGAAGGGGTCAGGGTGGGAGGGCCGTGAATACTGAGCAGTTCTTC	CASSGRGQGGRAVNTEQFF
TRBV6-5	NA	NA	TRBJ1-5	TGTGCCAGCAACGGTGTCGGCAATCAGCCCCAGCATTTT	CASNGVGNQPQHF
TRBV5-1	NA	NA	TRBJ1-1	TGCGCCAGCAGCTTCTTCGGGGGGCGGGATACTGAAGCTTTCTTT	CASSFFGGRDTEAFF
TRBV28	once	TRBD2	TRBJ2-2	TGTGCCAGCAGTCGCCTAGCGGGAGGGCCCGGCGGGGAGCTGTTTTTT	CASSRLAGGPGGELFF
TRBV3-1/TRBV3-2	NA	NA	TRBJ2-7	TGTGCCAGCAGCCAAGAGCGGGTGTCGGGCAAGGGGGACGTGGGGGAGCAGTACTTC	CASSQERVSGKGDVGEQYF
TRBV3-1/TRBV3-2	NA	NA	TRBJ1-2	TGTGCCAGCAGCCAAGGGGGAGGTAACTATGGCTACACCTTC	CASSQGGGNYGYTF
TRBV10-2	NA	TRBD1	TRBJ2-1	TGCGCCAGCAGTTCTACCGGGACAGGGTTTCTCTATGAGCAGTTCTTC	CASSSTGTGFLYEQFF
TRBV5-1	NA	TRBD1	TRBJ1-2	TGCGCCAGCAGCTGGACAGGGTATGGCTACACCTTC	CASSWTGYGYTF
TRBV12-3/TRBV12-4	NA	NA	TRBJ1-2	TGTGCCAGCAGTCGACAGGTTATCTATGGCTACACCTTC	CASSRQVIYGYTF
TRBV18	NA	TRBD1	TRBJ1-4	TGTGCCAGCTCACCACCGCTCGGGACAGTACGGGAAAAACTGTTTTTT	CASSPPLGTVREKLFF
TRBV11-2	NA	TRBD1	TRBJ2-7	TGTGCCAGCAGCTTAGTGCACGGACAGGGTAGGGACGAGCAGTACTTC	CASSLVHGQGRDEQYF
TRBV5-6	NA	NA	TRBJ1-5	TGTGCCAGCAGCTTGTCCAGGTTGAATAGCAATCAGCCCCAGCATTTT	CASSLSRLNSNQPQHF
TRBV5-4	NA	NA	TRBJ1-2	TGTGCCAGCACCCCGGGATTGGGTGTCTATGGCTACACCTTC	CASTPGLGVYGYTF
TRBV5-1	NA	TRBD1	TRBJ2-7	TGCGCCAGCAGCTGGCAGACAGGGCCCTACGAGCAGTACTTC	CASSWQTGPYEQYF
TRBV19	NA	TRBD1	TRBJ1-2	TGTGCCAGTACCCAGGGACAGGAAGTTTCCGGCTACACCTTC	CASTQGQEVSGYTF
TRBV6-2/TRBV6-3	few	NA	TRBJ1-5	TGTGCCAGCAGTTACCAGGGGCCCCAGCATTTT	CASSYQGPQHF
TRBV7-6	NA	TRBD1	TRBJ2-7	TGTGCCAGCAGCTTCGGACAGGGCTCCTACGAGCAGTACTTC	CASSFGQGSYEQYF
TRBV19	NA	NA	TRBJ2-1	TGTGCCAGTAGTATGCCACTTAGAGGGTATTACAATGAGCAGTTCTTC	CASSMPLRGYYNEQFF
TRBV27	NA	NA	TRBJ2-4	TGTGCCACCAGGGGCGTAGAGCCGCAAAACATTCAGTACTTC	CATRGVEPQNIQYF
TRBV19	NA	NA	TRBJ2-6	TGTGCCAGTAGTCAGACTGGGGCCAACGTCCTGACTTTC	CASSQTGANVLTF
TRBV27	NA	NA	TRBJ2-5	TGTGCCAGCAGAGAAAGGGGGTACCAAGAGACCCAGTACTTC	CASRERGYQETQYF
TRBV7-9	NA	NA	TRBJ1-6	TGTGCCAGCAGCTTAGGATTCGGGAATTCACCCCTCCACTTT	CASSLGFGNSPLHF
TRBV7-9	NA	NA	TRBJ1-5	TGTGCCAGCAGCTTAGCGGCAGGCCTTCAGCCCCAGCATTTT	CASSLAAGLQPQHF
TRBV6-4	NA	NA	TRBJ1-5	TGTGCCAGCAGTGAAGAGGGCAATCAGCCCCAGCATTTT	CASSEEGNQPQHF
TRBV28	few	NA	TRBJ1-5	TGTGCCAGCAACAATCGACAGGTTAGCAATCAGCCCCAGCATTTT	CASNNRQVSNQPQHF
TRBV5-4	NA	TRBD1	TRBJ2-7	TGTGCCAGCAGCAAGCCGGGACAGTCATACGAGCAGTACTTC	CASSKPGQSYEQYF
TRBV28	NA	NA	TRBJ2-3	TGTGCCAGCAGTTTCCGGCGGAACACGCAGTATTTT	CASSFRRNTQYF
TRBV5-6	NA	NA	TRBJ1-6	TGTGCCAGCAGCTTAACAGAGAATTCACCCCTCCACTTT	CASSLTENSPLHF
TRBV18	NA	NA	TRBJ2-7	TGTGCCAGCTCCTCTGGAGGGAGCTCCTACGAGCAGTACTTC	CASSSGGSSYEQYF
TRBV5-4	few	TRBD2	TRBJ2-7	TGTGCCAGCAGGGCAGGTAGCGGGAGCTACGAGCAGTACTTC	CASRAGSGSYEQYF
TRBV10-3	NA	NA	TRBJ2-5	TGTGCCATCAGGCGGGGTGGGTTAAGTGAGACCCAGTACTTC	CAIRRGGLSETQYF
TRBV5-8	NA	NA	TRBJ1-1	TGTGCCAGCAGCTTATTGGGGGTGGACACTGAAGCTTTCTTT	CASSLLGVDTEAFF
TRBV10-3	NA	NA	TRBJ2-1	TGTGCCATCAGTGATTCAATCAATGAGCAGTTCTTC	CAISDSINEQFF
TRBV12-3/TRBV12-4	few	NA	TRBJ2-1	TGTGCCAGCAGTTTGGGGGATGAGCAGTTCTTC	CASSLGDEQFF